The 16 T cell receptor beta chains in this list originate from one sample, sequenced in a study of cytomegalovirus exposure and HLA in healthy donors. Use of 60 Vbeta and 13 Jbeta primers characterized the PCR. Using immunoSEQ multiplex PCR, the repertoire was profiled, and TCRdb retains in-frame clones only, with some absent. The sample shows around 140,000 clones, 60% to 80% of them seen only once. Input material: PBMCs. All receptors derive from a female donor in good health and CMV-seronegative.

The rearrangement uses TRBV5-5 and TRBJ1-5, with D uncertain. Per germline, CDR1 SGHKS and CDR2 YYEKEE (reference sequence). The CDR3 consists of 14 residues. V was shortened by 4 bases and J by 6 bases, with 14 bases between the two germline ends. The CDR3 DNA is TGTGCCAGCAGCGGAGGTACTAGGGCTCAGCCCCAGCATTTT. It is translated as CASSGGTRAQPQHF.

The rearrangement uses TRBV28 and TRBJ1-2, with TRBD1 matching over 10 bases. This CDR3 comprises 19 residues. The junction had 13 bases not matched to a gene; V was cut back by 2 bases and J by 1 base. Germline CDR1 reads MDHEN; CDR2 reads SYDVKM. The CDR3 bases are TGTGCCAGCAGTTTACCGTTTCAGACAGGGGGCGAGGGTAACTATGGCTACACCTTC. Amino acids: CASSLPFQTGGEGNYGYTF.

This chain connects TRBV7-2 to TRBJ1-5; TRBD1 might be the D (5 bases). This CDR3 has 13 amino acids. Germline assignment: CDR1 SGHTA and CDR2 FQGNSA. With 6 bases removed from V and 7 bases from J, the gap between germline ends came to 13 bases. The CDR3 loop reads CASSTGPVQPQHF. Written as DNA, the CDR3 is TGTGCCAGCAGTACAGGACCCGTCCAGCCCCAGCATTTT.

This sequence joins TRBV6-5 and TRBJ2-2, with TRBD1 matching 8 bases. With 6 bases clipped from V and 3 bases from J, the junction kept 3 bases outside the gene matches. From germline, CDR1 is MNHEY and CDR2 SVGAGI. The CDR3 is made up of 14 amino acids. The CDR3, as DNA: TGTGCCAGCAGCGGACAGGGTCACACCGGGGAGCTGTTTTTT. Encoded protein: CASSGQGHTGELFF.

The rearrangement links TRBV19 to TRBJ2-3; 14 positions match TRBD2. Germline V lookup: CDR1 LNHDA, CDR2 SQIVND (reference sequence). This CDR3 has 17 residues. Trimming removed 4 bases from V and 4 bases from J; junction bases left unmatched: 7. CDR3 bases: TGTGCCAGTAGTACTTCCGGGACTAGCGGGAGCTCAGATACGCAGTATTTT. Amino acids: CASSTSGTSGSSDTQYF.

This clone was picked up a small number of times. The chain combines TRBV19 with TRBJ1-5; D not certain. V lost 7 bases and J lost 1, with 11 bases in between. From germline, CDR1 is LNHDA and CDR2 SQIVND (reference sequence). There are 14 residues in the CDR3. The CDR3 is CASIRTYSNQPQHF. The CDR3 DNA reads as TGTGCCAGTATTCGGACTTACAGCAATCAGCCCCAGCATTTT.

The V and J genes are TRBV6-1 and TRBJ1-4, with D possibly matching TRBD1 (6 bases). Germline assignment: CDR1 MNHNS and CDR2 SASEGT. The CDR3 is 15 residues long. The V gene lost 7 bases and the J gene lost 0 bases, with 12 bases spanning the gap. For the CDR3, the DNA is TGTGCCAGCATGAGGGGGAGAGCAACTAATGAAAAACTGTTTTTT. This sequence encodes CASMRGRATNEKLFF.

This clone turned up a few times. The chain uses TRBV5-1 and TRBJ2-7; 7 positions match TRBD1. V shed 0 bases and J 5 bases; nucleotides not matched to a gene: 8. CDR1 SGHRS and CDR2 YFSETQ come from the germline V gene. This CDR3 comprises 15 residues. Written as DNA, the CDR3 is TGCGCCAGCAGCTTGGGAGGGGGCGCCGGAGACGAGCAGTACTTC. Translation: CASSLGGGAGDEQYF.

The rearrangement joins TRBV28 to TRBJ2-7; a possible D gene is TRBD2 (5 bases). Trimming shortened V by 6 bases and J by 5 bases, and 11 bases separated the two germline ends. This CDR3 is 12 amino acids long. Germline-derived CDR1 and CDR2 are MDHEN and SYDVKM. CDR3 amino acids: CASSSGRDEQYF. The CDR3 coding sequence is TGTGCCAGCAGCTCGGGAAGGGACGAGCAGTACTTC.

CDR3 loop: CASSGASGSTRTYEQYF. The CDR3 region has the DNA TGTGCCAGCAGCGGTGCTAGCGGGAGTACTAGGACCTACGAGCAGTACTTC. This rearrangement joins TRBV7-8 to TRBJ2-7; the match to TRBD2 covers 10 bases. CDR3 size: 17 residues. The germline gives CDR1 SGHVS, CDR2 FQNEAQ. J was trimmed by 2 bases and V by 5 bases; bases with no gene match: 12.

The V call is TRBV5-6, the J call TRBJ2-1; possibly TRBD2 for D (6 bases). Germline CDR1 SGHDT, CDR2 YYEEEE. V lost 2 bases to trimming and J lost 3 bases, with 15 bases between them. This CDR3 contains 16 residues. CDR3 in amino acids: CASSLLARTLYNEQFF. The CDR3 DNA reads TGTGCCAGCAGCTTACTAGCCCGAACTCTCTACAATGAGCAGTTCTTC.

The chain uses TRBV5-6 and TRBJ1-1; D perhaps matches TRBD1 (5 bases). Per the germline V gene, CDR1 is SGHDT and CDR2 is YYEEEE. This CDR3 has 15 amino acids. Trimming removed 7 bases from V and 4 bases from J, with 20 bases in between. The CDR3 here is CASRWTLGGGTEAFF. In DNA form, the CDR3 reads TGTGCCAGCCGCTGGACGCTGGGCGGGGGCACTGAAGCTTTCTTT.

This chain connects TRBV6-6 to TRBJ2-1; 10 bases are shared with TRBD2. CDR1 is MNHNY, CDR2 SVGAGI, per germline (reference sequence). The ends lost 4 bases at V and 2 bases at J; junction bases unmatched: 2. The CDR3 runs to 15 residues. The CDR3 spells CASSWTSGTYNEQFF. Here the CDR3 DNA reads TGTGCCAGCAGTTGGACTAGCGGCACCTACAATGAGCAGTTCTTC.

The V gene is TRBV30, the J gene TRBJ2-1; D gene unclear. V was trimmed by 0 bases and J by 0 bases, leaving 6 bases between them. Germline V gene data show CDR1 as GTSNPN and CDR2 as SVGIG (reference sequence). CDR3 length: 14 residues. The CDR3 reads CAWSVYSSYNEQFF. The DNA of the CDR3 is TGTGCCTGGAGTGTGTACAGCTCCTACAATGAGCAGTTCTTC.

This clone was detected only a few times. As DNA, the CDR3 is TGTGCCAGCAGTGATGGGACAGGGGGCTTGAGGAATGAGCAGTTCTTC. It is translated as CASSDGTGGLRNEQFF. The rearrangement joins TRBV2 to TRBJ2-1; 12 positions agree with TRBD1. The V and J ends lost 3 bases and 7 bases, in that order; junction bases with no gene match: 7. CDR3 length: 16 residues. Germline V lookup: CDR1 SNHLY, CDR2 FYNNEI.

The chain is built from TRBV5-4 and TRBJ2-2, with 16 nucleotides matching TRBD2. The CDR3 has 18 amino acids. V was clipped by 3 bases and J by 4 bases; unmatched bases: 6. Germline lookup yields CDR1 SGHNT and CDR2 YYREEE (reference sequence). CDR3 sequence reads: CASSWGLAGGPTTGELFF. CDR3 sequence (DNA): TGTGCCAGCAGCTGGGGACTAGCGGGAGGGCCGACCACCGGGGAGCTGTTTTTT.